The sequence of this T cell receptor beta chain was determined in a study of blood T cell repertoires in COVID-19. Overall study context: Acute and convalescent COVID-19 samples came from the United States, Italy and Spain. T cells, B-cell-depleted T cells, or PBMCs supplied cDNA or gDNA.

As originally analysed: It was from reference gene primer amplification that nucleated cell counts were estimated. Generated by immunoSEQ multiplex PCR, the TCRdb table keeps only in-frame clones and is missing some. V and J calls and clone size are as listed in that table; D and trimming were resolved from the DNA. The sample shows over 90,000 clones, roughly four fifths of them seen only once. Germline values: CDR1 KGHSH, CDR2 LQKENI. The CDR3 runs 13 residues. The V end was cut by 2 bases, the J end by 7 bases, with 8 bases between. The sequencing input was peripheral blood. The chain recombines TRBV18 with TRBJ2-2, with a weak D call TRBD2 (5 bases). The TCR was taken from a middle-aged man with active or convalescent COVID-19. The CDR3 bases are TGTGCCAGCTCACCAACACGGGGCGGGGAGCTGTTTTTT. It is translated as CASSPTRGGELFF.